This T cell receptor beta chain is from a study of identical twins. This CDR3 has 16 amino acids. V was trimmed by 5 bases and J by 3 bases, leaving 17 bases between them. MiXCR, run by TCRdb on the 5' RACE reads, gives a single entry per CDR3 protein. Altogether some 900,000 distinct CDR3 sequences are present, around an eighth being singletons, with the ten largest covering roughly 1.5%. This sample also appeared in a second study, on yellow fever vaccine responses in identical twins.

The sample comprised PBMCs. The TCR originated in a woman younger than 30 in good health. The gene calls are TRBV12-3 or TRBV12-4 and TRBJ2-1; no clear D gene. The CDR3 nucleotides read TGTGCCAGCAGTCCGAGGCGGAGCCGCGACTACAATGAGCAGTTCTTC. Its translation: CASSPRRSRDYNEQFF.